The TCR beta chain described here comes from a study of blood T cell repertoires in COVID-19. CDR1 LNHDA and CDR2 SQIVND come from the germline V gene (reference sequence). CDR3 length equals 15 residues. Trimming removed 3 bases from V and 1 base from J; junction bases left unmatched: 5. The table came from immunoSEQ multiplex PCR; TCRdb's copy has only in-frame clones and leaves some out. The table includes about 150,000 clones, 65% to 90% detected once. Sequenced sample: peripheral blood. This TCR was recovered from a woman between 55 and 75 years old with COVID-19, enrolled during active disease. V and J are TRBV19 and TRBJ1-1; 7 bases align to TRBD1. CDR3: CASSMSGTENTEAFF. The CDR3 coding sequence is TGTGCCAGTAGTATGTCAGGGACAGAGAACACTGAAGCTTTCTTT.